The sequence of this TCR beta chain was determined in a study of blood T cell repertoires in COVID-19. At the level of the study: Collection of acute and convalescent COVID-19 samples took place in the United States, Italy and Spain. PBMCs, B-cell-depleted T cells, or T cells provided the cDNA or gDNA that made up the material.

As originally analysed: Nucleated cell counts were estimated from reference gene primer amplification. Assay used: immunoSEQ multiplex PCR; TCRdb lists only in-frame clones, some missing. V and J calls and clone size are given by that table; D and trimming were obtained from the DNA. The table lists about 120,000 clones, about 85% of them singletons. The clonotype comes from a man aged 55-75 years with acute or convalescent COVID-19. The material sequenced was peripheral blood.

The CDR3 sequence: CASSERPSVYQETQYF. The CDR3 DNA is TGTGCCAGCAGTGAACGTCCTAGCGTGTACCAAGAGACCCAGTACTTC. The gene calls are TRBV2 and TRBJ2-5; the D gene is possibly TRBD2 (6 bases). The germline V gene has CDR1 SNHLY and CDR2 FYNNEI. With 2 bases removed from V and 0 bases from J, the gap between germline ends came to 13 bases. The CDR3 covers 16 residues.